Listed below are T cell receptor beta chains from one sample, sequenced in a study of T cell repertoires in cytomegalovirus infection. No antigens are known for them. MiXCR was run by TCRdb on the reads, yielding one entry per CDR3 protein. The profile shows some 940,000 distinct CDR3 sequences, around 30% of them singletons. Source: cultured CD8+ T cells from PBMCs, taken from culture after CMV antigen stimulation. Receptors originate from a human donor in good health (CMV status not recorded). Some clones in this sample may be carry-over from other donors' samples. Each CDR3 is given with its conserved first and last residue.

j_call cdr3_length v_call cdr3_aa
TRBJ1-6 19 TRBV6-6 CANSPGSRRTSSYNSPLHF
TRBJ1-2 16 TRBV19 CASSPSTGAYNYGYTF
TRBJ1-2 11 TRBV10-3 CAISEDYGYTF
TRBJ1-1 16 TRBV4-1 CTSSQESGGMNTEAFF
TRBJ2-1 12 TRBV6-6 CSCGASYNEQFF
TRBJ2-7 16 TRBV4-1 CASSQDLYGLWYEQYF
TRBJ2-2 20 TRBV28 CASSFEASGGPNEDTGELLF
TRBJ2-2 15 TRBV7-8 CASSLIPQNTGELFF
TRBJ2-4 19 TRBV7-2 CASSLVSGAGGVAKNIQYF
TRBJ2-6 16 TRBV4-3 CASSQVNPSGANVLTF
TRBJ2-6 18 TRBV29-1 CSVRDSGTGRTGANVLTF
TRBJ2-2 14 TRBV6-5 CASTLGGYTGELFF
TRBJ2-1 15 TRBV6-1 CASSEAHSSYNEQFF
TRBJ1-2 19 TRBV28 CASSLVARLTPEFNYGYTF
TRBJ2-3 17 TRBV12-3/TRBV12-4 CASSLVKRRPHAYTQYF
TRBJ2-1 14 TRBV7-8 CASNGPGERNEQFF
TRBJ2-3 16 TRBV7-2 CASRGLSGGITDTQYF
TRBJ1-2 16 TRBV6-6 CASSYSRQGADYGYTF
TRBJ2-2 16 TRBV12-5 CASGLGGRANTGELFF
TRBJ2-1 14 TRBV6-2/TRBV6-3 CASSYVAGDNEQFF
TRBJ1-3 14 TRBV7-6 CASSPDGLWDTIYF
TRBJ2-3 18 TRBV12-5 CASGFRGAGAPLIDTQYF
TRBJ2-3 16 TRBV6-5 CASSYSRGGSTDTQYF
TRBJ1-6 16 TRBV20-1 CSAPTPQGPYNSPLHF
TRBJ1-4 14 TRBV27 CASSVQGVNEKLFF
TRBJ2-7 13 TRBV29-1 CSVEDGDADEQYF
TRBJ2-5 15 TRBV5-5 CASSARLDDRETQYF
TRBJ2-2 15 TRBV4-2 CASSSGGDNTGELFF
TRBJ1-2 13 TRBV12-3/TRBV12-4 CASSGKSNYGYTF
TRBJ2-5 15 TRBV2 CASSEEGLVQETQYF
TRBJ2-3 18 TRBV4-3 CASSQASGTGPYTDTQYF
TRBJ2-3 18 TRBV19 CASSITGTSGALHHTQYF
TRBJ2-4 17 TRBV7-2 CDSSRTTGHSAKNIQYF